The clone carrying this TCR beta chain has a handful of counts. A read error is likely, as this CDR3 ends without the conserved phenylalanine or tryptophan. The DNA is left out, because the CDR3 cannot be placed on it with certainty; the CDR3 is given as TCRdb lists it. This specimen comes from a study of tumor-infiltrating lymphocytes in glioblastoma multiforme. Ends included, the CDR3 has 15 residues. CDR1 SQVTM and CDR2 ANQGSEA come from the germline V gene. TCR beta libraries were built from RNA through three nested multiplex PCR rounds using modified ARM-PCR. A C-beta primer primed TCRB cDNA from approximately 0.5 ug RNA. Via MiXCR, TCRdb re-called the multiplex PCR reads, giving one row per CDR3 protein. The sample records about 32,000 distinct CDR3 sequences, roughly two thirds being singletons.

The clonotype originates from a male donor with glioblastoma. Sequences were obtained from brain tumor tissue. The chain links TRBV29-1 to TRBJ2-7; TRBD1, the table's D call, was not compared with the DNA. This chain's CDR3 is CSVEDRGRGTNERYL.